Presented here are 30 T cell receptor beta chains from one specimen sequenced in a study of tumor-infiltrating lymphocytes in primary liver carcinoma. Blood RNA came from unsorted whole blood; germline DNA was also extracted. Using a constant-region primer together with ProtoScript II reverse transcriptase, TCR beta cDNA was made from around 0.55 ug of total RNA. Each TCR beta library was derived from three nested multiplex PCR rounds that employed slightly modified ARM-PCR. In the first two PCR rounds, TRBV1-TRBV30 forward primers were paired with a C-beta reverse primer, and each round lasted roughly 9 cycles. TCRdb recomputed calls from the multiplex PCR reads with MiXCR, one row per CDR3 protein. This sample yields about 320,000 distinct CDR3 sequences, of which approximately 60% are seen a single time; roughly 9% belongs to the top ten. Material for sequencing was peripheral blood. The receptor source for this set is a man aged 35 to 55 with primary liver carcinoma and hepatitis B virus infection.

Regarding this clonotype: A read error may be the cause here, since a much bigger clone is one base away. V is TRBV4-2 and J is TRBJ2-7; 7 bases align to TRBD2. Germline-derived CDR1 and CDR2 are LGHNA and YNFKEQ. This CDR3 is built from 17 residues. The V and J ends lost 5 bases and 5 bases, in that order; junction bases with no gene match: 18. The CDR3 region has the DNA TGTGCCAGCAGCACTGCCGATTGGCGGGAGAGTGGTAACGAGCAGTACTTC. Protein product: CASSTADWRESGNEQYF.

As for this clonotype: This sequence may be a read error, since a much larger clone differs from it by one base. V usage is TRBV6-5 and J usage is TRBJ2-1; possibly TRBD2 for D (5 bases). V was pared by 7 bases and J by 0 bases, with 13 bases between. The CDR3 is 15 residues long. The germline gives CDR1 MNHEY, CDR2 SVGAGI. CDR3: CASNPGFDSYNEQFF. The CDR3 bases are TGTGCCAGCAATCCGGGATTTGACTCCTACAATGAGCAGTTCTTC.

Note on this clonotype: This CDR3 fails to terminate in the conserved phenylalanine or tryptophan, so it likely reflects a read error. J is TRBJ1-4 and V is TRBV29-1; unclear D gene. The CDR3 spans 11 residues. V was clipped by 7 bases and J by 8 bases, with 11 bases between them. Germline assignment: CDR1 SQVTM and CDR2 ANQGSEA. Written as DNA, the CDR3 is TGCAGCGCCCGGACCGGGGAAAAACTGTTTTCT. This gives the protein CSARTGEKLFS.

J is TRBJ2-5 and V is TRBV15; D might be TRBD1 or TRBD2, each matching 5 bases. V was trimmed by 9 bases and J by 2 bases, leaving 13 bases between them. Germline CDR1 LNHNV, CDR2 YYDKDF (reference sequence). The CDR3 has 13 amino acids. CDR3 amino acids: CATSRGRQETQYF. Here the CDR3 DNA reads TGTGCCACTAGCCGGGGCCGACAAGAGACCCAGTACTTC.

Points on this clonotype: A much more abundant neighbour one base away suggests this may be a read error. No conserved phenylalanine or tryptophan ends this CDR3, so it is likely a read error. The chain combines TRBV12-3 or TRBV12-4 with TRBJ1-1, with no clear D. The V end was cut by 3 bases, the J end by 6 bases, with 5 bases between. The length of the CDR3 is 11 residues. The CDR3 sequence is CASSFFSEAFS. CDR3 bases: TGTGCCAGCAGTTTTTTCTCTGAAGCTTTCTCT.

About this clonotype: This CDR3 is missing its conserved last phenylalanine or tryptophan, likely due to a read error. The chain uses TRBV5-5 and TRBJ1-5; 7 positions agree with TRBD1. The germline V gene encodes CDR1 SGHKS and CDR2 YYEKEE (reference sequence). The CDR3 length is 16 residues. Unmatched junction bases numbered 15, after V lost 4 bases and J lost 8 bases. The CDR3 loop is CASSPLFPTGLEPQHV. The DNA of the CDR3 is TGTGCCAGCAGCCCTCTCTTTCCGACAGGGTTAGAGCCCCAGCATGTT.

V is TRBV13 and J is TRBJ2-7, with D hard to call. The V gene lost 1 base and the J gene lost 4 bases, with 5 bases spanning the gap. The CDR3 runs to 12 residues. Germline V CDR1 and CDR2: PRHDT, FYEKMQ (reference sequence). In nucleotides, the CDR3 is TGTGCCAGCAGCTTAGCGGAATACGAGCAGTACTTC. It translates to CASSLAEYEQYF.

This sequence joins TRBV7-9 and TRBJ2-7; 10 nucleotides line up with TRBD1. Germline values: CDR1 SEHNR, CDR2 FQNEAQ (reference sequence). The J segment lost 7 bases and the V segment lost 1 base, leaving 4 bases of the junction unmatched. This CDR3 is 14 amino acids long. Here the CDR3 DNA reads TGTGCCAGCAGCTTAGAGACAGGGGGCCGGGAGCAGTACTTC. Amino acids: CASSLETGGREQYF.

A remark on this clonotype: This may be a read error: a much more frequent sequence differs by one nucleotide. The chain is built from TRBV6-2 or TRBV6-3 and TRBJ1-1; D is perhaps TRBD1 (5 bases). The CDR3 is 13 amino acids. Germline CDR1 and CDR2: MNHEY and SVGEGT. CDR3 protein: CPSRTGANTEAFF. For the CDR3, the DNA is TGTCCCAGCAGAACCGGGGCGAACACTGAAGCTTTCTTT.

The V and J genes are TRBV28 and TRBJ2-7; D assignment may be TRBD1 or TRBD2 (5 bases each). Germline assignment: CDR1 MDHEN and CDR2 SYDVKM. This CDR3 has 14 amino acids. Trimming took 3 bases from V and 7 from J, leaving 16 bases between them. CDR3 coding DNA: TGTGCCAGCAGTTTCTCCCCTTGGGACGGGGAGCAGTACTTC. Encoded protein: CASSFSPWDGEQYF.

This clonotype came up a few times. The chain is built from TRBV5-4 and TRBJ2-7; 9 bases match TRBD2. The CDR3 contains 16 residues. The J segment lost 2 bases and the V segment lost 4 bases, leaving 10 bases of the junction unmatched. Per the germline V gene, CDR1 is SGHNT and CDR2 is YYREEE (reference sequence). This CDR3 is CASSPPPAGGAYEQYF. For the CDR3, the DNA is TGTGCCAGCAGCCCCCCTCCAGCGGGAGGCGCCTACGAGCAGTACTTC.

The rearrangement joins TRBV21-1 to TRBJ2-7. TRBV21-1 is given as a pseudogene. This CDR3 region has 11 residues. The CDR3 DNA reads as TGTACCACAGGTATCACCTACGAGCAGTACTTC. Its protein product is CTTGITYEQYF.

The chain has TRBV28 and TRBJ2-2; no reliable D call. This CDR3 has 17 residues. Germline CDR1 is MDHEN and CDR2 is SYDVKM. V lost 3 bases to trimming and J lost 1 base, with 15 bases between them. The DNA of the CDR3 is TGTGCCAGCAGTTTGGTAGAGAGGACCGAGAACACCGGGGAGCTGTTTTTT. Translating gives CASSLVERTENTGELFF. The variable domain in full, completed from reference TRBV28 and TRBJ2-2, reads DVKVTQSSRYLVKRTGEKVFLECVQDMDHENMFWYRQDPGLGLRLIYFSYDVKMKEKGDIPEGYSVSREKKERFSLILESASTNQTSMYLCASSLVERTENTGELFFGEGSRLTVL.

A remark on this clonotype: At one of its ends the junction is not consistent with the germline gene, which may arise from a read error. This sequence joins TRBV11-2 and TRBJ2-1, with 8 bases that match TRBD2. CDR1 SGHAT and CDR2 FQNNGV come from the germline V gene. The CDR3 sequence is 16 residues long. The CDR3 protein is CARSLIRAGGVHEQFF. In nucleotides, the CDR3 is TGTGCCAGGAGCTTAATCAGGGCGGGAGGCGTACATGAGCAGTTCTTC.

This clonotype was recorded at least ten times. This chain connects TRBV29-1 to TRBJ1-1; possible D gene TRBD1, 5 bases. This CDR3 contains 12 residues. The germline V gene has CDR1 SQVTM and CDR2 ANQGSEA. Between the trimmed V and J ends, which lost 7 bases and 5 bases, there was a span of 14 bases. The CDR3, as DNA: TGCAGCGGGGGGAAGGGCCCAACTGAAGCTTTCTTT. Protein sequence: CSGGKGPTEAFF.

In its sample, this clonotype was seen once. This may arise from a read error, as a much more abundant clone is one base away. V gene TRBV29-1 combines with J gene TRBJ2-2; D gene uncertain. CDR1 SQVTM and CDR2 ANQGSEA come from the germline V gene. The CDR3 has 15 residues. With 5 bases removed from V and 1 base from J, the gap between germline ends came to 14 bases. Here the CDR3 DNA reads TGCAGCGTTCCTAATCTGCAGGAGAACACCGGGGAGCTGTTTTTT. Translated: CSVPNLQENTGELFF.

The chain joins TRBV5-4 to TRBJ1-1, with 8 bases aligning to TRBD1. The germline V gene has CDR1 SGHNT and CDR2 YYREEE (reference sequence). V lost 2 bases to trimming and J lost 11 bases; unmatched junction nucleotides: 5. CDR3 length: 12 amino acids. DNA for the CDR3: TGTGCCAGCAGCTTCACAGGGGGGACGGCTTTCTTT. Translating it yields CASSFTGGTAFF.

Points on this clonotype: A much larger clone sits a single nucleotide away, making a read error possible. The J gene is TRBJ1-1, the V gene TRBV30; no reliable D call. This CDR3 region has 11 residues. The V gene lost 8 bases and the J gene lost 11 bases, with 18 bases spanning the gap. Germline CDR1 is GTSNPN and CDR2 is SVGIG (reference sequence). The chain's CDR3 is CARKGRHEAFF. The CDR3 DNA is TGTGCCCGGAAGGGTCGCCATGAGGCTTTCTTT.

Notes on this clonotype: A much larger clonotype is one base distant, so this may be a read error. The chain combines TRBV6-6 with TRBJ1-5; D gene unclear. CDR1 is MNHNY and CDR2 is SVGAGI in the germline V gene (reference sequence). V was shortened by 5 bases and J by 0 bases, with 11 bases between the two germline ends. The CDR3 has 15 amino acids. The DNA of the CDR3 is TGTGCCAGCAGTCAAGAGACTCATAGCAATCAGCCCCAGCATTTT. It is translated as CASSQETHSNQPQHF.

The rearrangement links TRBV4-2 to TRBJ2-6; TRBD2 aligns across 9 bases. Germline CDR1 reads LGHNA; CDR2 reads YNFKEQ. There are 20 residues in the CDR3. The junction had 10 bases not matched to a gene; V was cut back by 1 base and J by 0 bases. CDR3 nucleotides: TGTGCCAGCAGCCAAGGGTCGAATCTAGCGGGGCTCTCTGGGGCCAACGTCCTGACTTTC. Its protein is CASSQGSNLAGLSGANVLTF.

V and J are TRBV5-1 and TRBJ1-1; D not certain. The CDR3 covers 14 residues. The V gene lost 3 bases and the J gene lost 0 bases, with 9 bases spanning the gap. Germline V gene lookup returns CDR1 SGHRS and CDR2 YFSETQ. For the CDR3, the DNA is TGCGCCAGCAGCTCCACAGCCATGAACACTGAAGCTTTCTTT. The encoded protein is CASSSTAMNTEAFF.

A remark on this clonotype: The junction and the germline gene differ at one end; a read error may be behind it. In DNA form, the CDR3 reads TGTGCCTGCAGTCGGGGGGGTGTTACTGAAGCTTTCTTT. Translated: CACSRGGVTEAFF. This chain joins TRBV11-2 and TRBJ1-1, with D perhaps matching TRBD1 (5 bases). The germline V gene encodes CDR1 SGHAT and CDR2 FQNNGV. This CDR3 has 13 amino acids.

This clonotype has ten or more counts. The gene calls are TRBV4-1 and TRBJ2-1; TRBD2 matches at 7 bases. CDR1 and CDR2 from the germline V gene are MGHRA and YSYEKL. This CDR3 is built from 18 residues. With 4 bases clipped from V and 0 bases from J, the junction kept 12 bases outside the gene matches. CDR3 sequence (DNA): TGCGCCAGCAGCCGCACGAAGGCGAGGACTAGCTCCTACAATGAGCAGTTCTTC. Protein product: CASSRTKARTSSYNEQFF.

As regards this clonotype: A read error may explain this, as a much larger clone is one base away. The chain uses TRBV29-1 and TRBJ2-5; TRBD1 might be the D (5 bases). In germline, CDR1 is SQVTM, CDR2 ANQGSEA. This CDR3 contains 12 residues. CDR3: CSGTDMKETQCF. CDR3 nucleotide sequence: TGCAGCGGAACGGACATGAAAGAGACCCAGTGCTTC.

The chain is built from TRBV2 and TRBJ2-3, with no clear D. V was trimmed by 7 bases and J by 0 bases, leaving 11 bases between them. The germline V gene has CDR1 SNHLY and CDR2 FYNNEI. The CDR3 spans 14 residues. The CDR3 here is CASNPTTSTDTQYF. The CDR3 DNA follows: TGTGCCAGCAACCCGACAACCAGCACAGATACGCAGTATTTT. Complete variable domain (other parts from reference TRBV2 and TRBJ2-3): EPEVTQTPSHQVTQMGQEVILRCVPISNHLYFYWYRQILGQKVEFLVSFYNNEISEKSEIFDDQFSVERPDGSNFTLKIRSTKLEDSAMYFCASNPTTSTDTQYFGPGTRLTVL.

This clonotype showed up many times. This chain links TRBV14 with TRBJ2-1; 7 nucleotides match TRBD1. The ends lost 5 bases at V and 2 bases at J; junction bases unmatched: 6. The CDR3 is made up of 15 amino acids. Germline V CDR1 and CDR2: SGHDN, FVKESK. The CDR3: CASSSDRATYNEQFF. CDR3 in DNA: TGTGCCAGCAGCTCCGACAGGGCAACCTACAATGAGCAGTTCTTC.

As concerns this clonotype: Since a much larger clone is just one base distant, this may be a read error. The rearrangement links TRBV7-9 to TRBJ2-1; D not resolved. Germline CDR1 SEHNR, CDR2 FQNEAQ (reference sequence). This CDR3 comprises 14 residues. As DNA, the CDR3 is TGTGCCAGCAGCTTAGGGAGCTCCTACCATGAGCAGTTCTTC. This encodes CASSLGSSYHEQFF.

In this sample, this clonotype turned up many times. The genes are TRBV6-1 and TRBJ2-7; D call uncertain. Looked up from germline, CDR1 is MNHNS and CDR2 is SASEGT. The CDR3 loop spans 14 amino acids. The V gene lost 3 bases and the J gene lost 1 base, with 10 bases spanning the gap. The CDR3 loop reads CASSDWFGSYEQYF. For the CDR3, the DNA is TGTGCCAGCAGTGATTGGTTCGGGTCCTACGAGCAGTACTTC.

This clonotype was recorded only once. A much larger clone sits a single nucleotide away, making a read error possible. V gene TRBV4-3 combines with J gene TRBJ2-7; the D is unclear. Germline CDR1 and CDR2: LGHNA and YSLEER. The CDR3 loop spans 12 amino acids. The CDR3 reads CASGQDENEQYF. The CDR3 nucleotides are TGCGCCAGCGGCCAAGACGAAAACGAGCAGTACTTC.

This clonotype was counted between two and nine times. The chain is built from TRBV2 and TRBJ2-2; D uncertain. Between the trimmed V and J ends, which lost 0 bases and 4 bases, there was a span of 6 bases. Looked up from germline, CDR1 is SNHLY and CDR2 is FYNNEI. The CDR3 contains 14 residues. Here the CDR3 reads CASSEALRTGELFF. In DNA, the CDR3 is TGTGCCAGCAGTGAAGCGCTTCGCACCGGGGAGCTGTTTTTT.